A single sample is the source of the 28 T cell receptor beta chains below, sequenced in a study of T cells in Graves' hyperthyroidism and ophthalmopathy. Amplified regions were TCR beta CDR3 sequences from RNA transcripts. In the first-round RT-PCR of the TCR CDR3, the HTBI primer set was used. TCRdb ran MiXCR on the multiplex PCR reads and lists one entry per CDR3 protein. Found here are about 640,000 distinct CDR3 sequences, roughly 45% of them singletons; the top ten hold 7% to 7.5%. Specimen: peripheral blood or thyroid tissue (not recorded which). These receptors all come from an adult man with Graves' disease, either hyperthyroidism or ophthalmopathy (not recorded which).

This chain connects TRBV7-9 to TRBJ2-5, with TRBD1 as a possible D gene (5 bases). CDR3 size: 11 residues. V shed 10 bases and J shed 4 bases, with 10 bases lying between them. CDR1 SEHNR and CDR2 FQNEAQ come from the germline V gene (reference sequence). The CDR3 region has the DNA TGTGCCACCCCAAGGGGAGAGACCCAGTACTTC. This gives the protein CATPRGETQYF.

This chain joins TRBV7-8 and TRBJ1-5; perhaps TRBD1 as D (6 bases). This CDR3 contains 16 residues. Germline assignment: CDR1 SGHVS and CDR2 FQNEAQ. The V end was cut by 3 bases, the J end by 2 bases, with 14 bases between. CDR3 coding DNA: TGTGCCAGCAGCTTCGGTTATAGGGGGGGCAATCAGCCCCAGCATTTT. It specifies CASSFGYRGGNQPQHF.

This clonotype was seen more than once but under ten times. The rearrangement uses TRBV12-3 or TRBV12-4 and TRBJ2-7; 12 nucleotides agree with TRBD1. Trimming at V came to 5 bases and at J to 6 bases, leaving 8 bases not matched to a gene. The CDR3 runs 15 residues. Here the CDR3 reads CASSRPGTGGIEQYF. The CDR3 DNA reads as TGTGCCAGCAGTCGACCTGGGACAGGGGGCATCGAGCAGTACTTC.

Only one count was recorded for this clonotype. The genes are TRBV20-1 and TRBJ2-2; TRBD2 matches 10 bases. The CDR3 runs 17 residues. The trim removed 3 bases at V and 7 bases at J, leaving 14 bases unmatched. Per germline, CDR1 DFQATT and CDR2 SNEGSKA (reference sequence). The CDR3 DNA reads as TGCAGTGCTAGGGCGCAAGGGGCTAGCGGGGGAGTCGGGGAGCTGTTTTTT. Residues: CSARAQGASGGVGELFF.

With regard to this clonotype: Without the conserved terminal phenylalanine or tryptophan, this CDR3 likely stems from a read error. CDR3: CASSQGGENEQYL. The CDR3 DNA reads as TGTGCCAGCAGCCAAGGCGGGGAAAACGAGCAGTACCTC. The chain carries TRBV3-1 and TRBJ2-7; possible D gene TRBD2, 6 bases. This CDR3 is 13 amino acids long. The germline V gene has CDR1 LGHDT and CDR2 YNNKEL (reference sequence). V was clipped by 1 base and J by 5 bases, with 9 bases between them.

This clonotype was seen many times. V and J are TRBV24-1 and TRBJ2-6; no firm D call. This CDR3 has 17 residues. Germline V gene lookup returns CDR1 KGHDR and CDR2 SFDVKD. The V end was cut by 2 bases, the J end by 4 bases, with 14 bases between. CDR3 in amino acids: CATSDSRTPLGANVLTF. The CDR3, as DNA: TGTGCCACCAGTGATTCGAGAACCCCCCTCGGGGCCAACGTCCTGACTTTC.

This clonotype has just a few counts. Just one base apart from a much larger clone, this may be a read error. The V call is TRBV10-3, the J call TRBJ1-2, with D hard to call. Trimming stripped 3 bases from V and 6 bases from J, with 11 bases between. Germline CDR1 ENHRY, CDR2 SYGVKD. The CDR3 extends over 13 amino acids. The CDR3 loop is CAISEEAGNGYTF. Here the CDR3 DNA reads TGTGCCATCAGTGAAGAGGCCGGAAATGGCTACACCTTC.

The chain recombines TRBV25-1 with TRBJ2-7, with a possible D match to TRBD1 (6 bases). This CDR3 has 13 amino acids. Germline CDR1 MGHDK, CDR2 SYGVNS. The CDR3 reads CARAQGSSYEQYF. In nucleotides, the CDR3 is TGTGCTAGAGCCCAGGGGAGCTCCTACGAGCAGTACTTC.

This rearrangement joins TRBV7-9 to TRBJ2-6; 8 bases agree with TRBD1. With V trimmed by 3 bases and J by 0 bases, 4 bases remained unmatched. In germline, CDR1 is SEHNR, CDR2 FQNEAQ (reference sequence). The CDR3 spans 17 residues. This CDR3 is CASSFRDRTSGANVLTF. DNA for the CDR3: TGTGCCAGCAGCTTCCGGGACAGGACCTCTGGGGCCAACGTCCTGACTTTC.

The chain couples TRBV9 to TRBJ1-2, with TRBD1 as a possible D gene (5 bases). Trimming left V 0 bases short and J 2 bases short, with 14 bases between. Germline V gene sequence: CDR1 SGDLS, CDR2 YYNGEE. This CDR3 comprises 16 residues. The CDR3 reads CASSVDLGTLNYGYTF. The CDR3, as DNA: TGTGCCAGCAGCGTAGATCTCGGGACTCTAAACTATGGCTACACCTTC. The variable domain in full, with the rest retrieved from reference TRBV9 and TRBJ1-2, is DSGVTQTPKHLITATGQRVTLRCSPRSGDLSVYWYQQSLDQGLQFLIQYYNGEERAKGNILERFSAQQFPDLHSELNLSSLELGDSALYFCASSVDLGTLNYGYTFGSGTRLTVV.

A note on this clonotype: A much bigger clone sits one base away, suggesting this may be a read error. The rearrangement uses TRBV29-1 and TRBJ1-2; 7 bases match TRBD1. Looked up from germline, CDR1 is SQVTM and CDR2 is ANQGSEA. This CDR3 is 15 amino acids long. Trimming cost V 7 bases and J 8 bases; bases outside gene matches: 19. CDR3: CSAKTGLLWGDGYTF. CDR3 sequence (DNA): TGCAGCGCAAAGACAGGGTTACTGTGGGGCGACGGCTACACCTTC.

This clonotype has at least ten counts. This chain connects TRBV2 to TRBJ1-1, with D unresolved. Trimming cost V 4 bases and J 9 bases, with 12 bases left between them. The CDR3 loop spans 12 amino acids. The V gene's germline CDR1 is SNHLY and CDR2 FYNNEI. The CDR3 here is CASSAAADKAFF. The CDR3 DNA reads as TGTGCCAGCAGTGCGGCGGCAGACAAAGCTTTCTTT.

This sequence joins TRBV7-2 and TRBJ2-7; TRBD1 or TRBD2 may be the D gene (5 bases each). Germline assignment: CDR1 SGHTA and CDR2 FQGNSA. The ends were cut back, 5 bases at V and 6 bases at J, with 17 bases in the middle. The CDR3 is made up of 14 amino acids. The CDR3 DNA reads as TGTGCCAGCAGCCCGGGACCCTCAACAGGCGAGCAGTACTTC. The encoded protein is CASSPGPSTGEQYF.

Many counts were recorded for this clonotype. The chain joins TRBV29-1 to TRBJ1-1, with 9 bases matching TRBD1. The germline V gene has CDR1 SQVTM and CDR2 ANQGSEA. The CDR3 loop spans 14 amino acids. J lost 2 bases, V lost 6 bases, and 7 bases had no gene match. The CDR3 DNA is TGCAGCGTAACACAGGGGGCTGCAAACACTGAAGCTTTCTTT. It specifies CSVTQGAANTEAFF.

The chain links TRBV2 to TRBJ1-5; D gene ambiguous. The CDR3 sequence is 13 residues long. The ends were cut back, 5 bases at V and 4 bases at J, with 9 bases in the middle. Germline CDR1 SNHLY, CDR2 FYNNEI. CDR3 sequence reads: CASSLQRNQPQHF. CDR3 sequence (DNA): TGTGCCAGCAGTCTGCAGCGGAATCAGCCCCAGCATTTT.

DNA of the CDR3: TGTGCCATCAGAAGACAGGGGGCGCAAAGTGGCTACACCTTC. Residues: CAIRRQGAQSGYTF. The chain recombines TRBV10-3 with TRBJ1-2; 10 bases are a match to TRBD1. The germline V gene has CDR1 ENHRY and CDR2 SYGVKD. Losses at the gene ends were 6 bases for V and 7 bases for J; bases not matched to a gene: 8. This CDR3 has 14 residues.

This clonotype occurred many times. The V and J genes are TRBV10-3 and TRBJ2-7; TRBD2 is a possible D gene (6 bases). This CDR3 has 13 amino acids. Germline V CDR1 and CDR2: ENHRY, SYGVKD. V was trimmed by 6 bases and J by 2 bases, leaving 11 bases between them. The CDR3: CAIRGLVAYEQYF. For the CDR3, the DNA is TGTGCCATCAGGGGACTGGTTGCCTACGAGCAGTACTTC.

The chain joins TRBV29-1 to TRBJ2-6; D is uncertain. The length of the CDR3 is 10 residues. Trimming took off 4 bases at V and 9 bases at J, with 4 bases between the two ends. Germline V lookup: CDR1 SQVTM, CDR2 ANQGSEA. CDR3 sequence reads: CSVVINVLTF. CDR3 bases: TGCAGCGTTGTGATCAACGTCCTGACTTTC.

This clonotype was recorded at least ten times. The chain uses TRBV20-1 and TRBJ2-5; the match to TRBD2 covers 8 bases. The CDR3 length is 17 residues. The germline V gene has CDR1 DFQATT and CDR2 SNEGSKA (reference sequence). V trimming: 0 bases; J trimming: 5 bases; junction bases outside the gene matches: 14. CDR3 amino acids: CSARDLDVSGTGETQYF. Written as DNA, the CDR3 is TGCAGTGCTAGAGACCTCGACGTTAGCGGGACTGGTGAGACCCAGTACTTC.

Worth noting for this clonotype: One end of the junction fails to match germline, which may point to a read error. The chain couples TRBV29-1 to TRBJ2-7; D is ambiguous. The CDR3 is 14 residues long. Germline V gene data show CDR1 as SQVTM and CDR2 as ANQGSEA. Here the CDR3 DNA reads TGCAGCGTTAAAGAACGGGTGAGCTCCTACGAGCAGTACTTC. Protein sequence: CSVKERVSSYEQYF.

The rearrangement joins TRBV24-1 to TRBJ2-7, with D possibly matching TRBD1 (8 bases). The CDR3 length is 15 residues. V gave up 6 bases and J gave up 7 bases, with 21 bases separating them. Germline V gene sequence: CDR1 KGHDR, CDR2 SFDVKD. CDR3 DNA sequence: TGTGCCACCAGTTTACCACAGGGGGAGGGCAATGAGCAGTACTTC. This sequence encodes CATSLPQGEGNEQYF.

This chain connects TRBV7-9 to TRBJ1-1; 10 bases map to TRBD1. CDR1 and CDR2 from the germline V gene are SEHNR and FQNEAQ (reference sequence). This CDR3 is 16 amino acids long. V lost 9 bases and J lost 4; bases outside the gene matches: 14. The CDR3 region has the DNA TGTGCCAGTAGTTTCTCCGGGACAGGGGCTATCACTGAAGCTTTCTTT. Amino acids: CASSFSGTGAITEAFF.

The CDR3 DNA is TGTGCCAGCAGCTTCGGGACAGGGATATCGGGCAATCAGCCCCAGCATTTT. It specifies CASSFGTGISGNQPQHF. V usage is TRBV7-6 and J usage is TRBJ1-5; the match to TRBD1 covers 9 bases. The V gene's germline CDR1 is SGHVS and CDR2 FNYEAQ. The CDR3 has 17 residues. V lost 3 bases and J lost 2; bases outside the gene matches: 8.

A remark on this clonotype: This may be a read error, as it is one base from a much larger clone. The chain links TRBV7-9 to TRBJ1-1; D is possibly TRBD1 (6 bases). The CDR3 has 12 residues. CDR1 SEHNR and CDR2 FQNEAQ come from the germline V gene (reference sequence). In DNA form, the CDR3 reads TGTACCAGCGGCGATTACACAGGGCTGGCTTTCTTT. This gives the protein CTSGDYTGLAFF.

The chain employs TRBV2 and TRBJ2-5; D remains ambiguous. Germline V CDR1 and CDR2: SNHLY, FYNNEI. Trimming took 2 bases from V and 5 from J, leaving 9 bases between them. This CDR3 has 13 amino acids. The chain's CDR3 is CASSEQRLETQYF. The CDR3 DNA sequence: TGTGCCAGCAGTGAACAGCGTCTCGAGACCCAGTACTTC.

This clonotype was detected many times. The V and J genes are TRBV20-1 and TRBJ2-6; no firm D call. V dropped 3 bases and J dropped 0 bases, with 6 bases sitting between them. Germline values: CDR1 DFQATT, CDR2 SNEGSKA (reference sequence). This CDR3 spans 14 amino acids. The CDR3 region is CSAREDSGANVLTF. DNA of the CDR3: TGCAGTGCTAGGGAAGACTCTGGGGCCAACGTCCTGACTTTC.

This clonotype was detected a few times. The CDR3 DNA follows: TGCAGTGCTAGAGATTGGGGGACAGGGATGCAGACCCAGTACTTC. It encodes CSARDWGTGMQTQYF. This sequence joins TRBV20-1 and TRBJ2-5, with 9 bases that match TRBD1. The germline CDR1 and CDR2 sequences are DFQATT and SNEGSKA (reference sequence). This CDR3 has 15 amino acids. J was trimmed by 6 bases and V by 0 bases; bases with no gene match: 8.

This clonotype showed up many times. The chain joins TRBV2 to TRBJ2-7; TRBD2 might be the D (6 bases). Germline CDR1 reads SNHLY; CDR2 reads FYNNEI. This CDR3 spans 15 amino acids. V gave up 2 bases and J gave up 2 bases, with 13 bases separating them. CDR3 in amino acids: CASSESGPSAYEQYF. Written as DNA, the CDR3 is TGTGCCAGCAGTGAATCTGGTCCTAGCGCCTACGAGCAGTACTTC.